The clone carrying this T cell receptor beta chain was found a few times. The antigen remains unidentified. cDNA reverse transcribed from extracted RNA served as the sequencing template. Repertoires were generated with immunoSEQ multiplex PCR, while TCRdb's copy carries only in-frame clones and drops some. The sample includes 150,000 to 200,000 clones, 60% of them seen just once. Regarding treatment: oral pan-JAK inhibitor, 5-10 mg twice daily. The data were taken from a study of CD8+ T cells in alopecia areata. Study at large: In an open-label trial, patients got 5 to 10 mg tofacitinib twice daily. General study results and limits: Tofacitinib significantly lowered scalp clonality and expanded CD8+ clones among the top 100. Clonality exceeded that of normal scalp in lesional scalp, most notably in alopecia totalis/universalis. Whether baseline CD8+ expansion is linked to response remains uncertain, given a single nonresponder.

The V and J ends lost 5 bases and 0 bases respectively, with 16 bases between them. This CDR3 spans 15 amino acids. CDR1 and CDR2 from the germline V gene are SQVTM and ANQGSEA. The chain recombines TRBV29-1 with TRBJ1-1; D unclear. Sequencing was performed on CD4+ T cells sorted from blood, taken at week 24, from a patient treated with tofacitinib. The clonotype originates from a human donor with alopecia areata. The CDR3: CSVLGQNNMNTEAFF. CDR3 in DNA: TGCAGCGTTCTGGGTCAGAACAACATGAACACTGAAGCTTTCTTT. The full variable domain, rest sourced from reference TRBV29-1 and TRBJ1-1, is SAVISQKPSRDICQRGTSLTIQCQVDSQVTMMFWYRQQPGQSLTLIATANQGSEATYESGFVIDKFPISRPNLTFSTLTVSNMSPEDSSIYLCSVLGQNNMNTEAFFGQGTRLTVV.